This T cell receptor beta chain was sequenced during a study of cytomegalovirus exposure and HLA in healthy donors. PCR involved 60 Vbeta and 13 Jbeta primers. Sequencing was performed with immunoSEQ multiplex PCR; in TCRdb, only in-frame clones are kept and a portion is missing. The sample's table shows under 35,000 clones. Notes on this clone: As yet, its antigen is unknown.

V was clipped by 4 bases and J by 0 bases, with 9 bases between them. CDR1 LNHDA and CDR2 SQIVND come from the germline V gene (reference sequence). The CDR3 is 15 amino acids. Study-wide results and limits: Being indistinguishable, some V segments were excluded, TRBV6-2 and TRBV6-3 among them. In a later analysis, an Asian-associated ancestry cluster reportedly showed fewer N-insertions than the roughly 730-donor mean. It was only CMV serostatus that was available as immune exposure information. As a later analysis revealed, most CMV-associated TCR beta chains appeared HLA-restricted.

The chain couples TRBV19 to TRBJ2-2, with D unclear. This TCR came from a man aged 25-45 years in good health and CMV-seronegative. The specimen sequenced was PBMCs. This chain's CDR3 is CASSKHSSNTGELFF. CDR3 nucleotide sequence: TGTGCCAGTAGTAAGCATTCCTCGAACACCGGGGAGCTGTTTTTT.